A single sample gave rise to the 6 T cell receptor beta chains below, sequenced in a study of CD8+ T cells in alopecia areata. Extraction of RNA preceded its reverse transcription into cDNA, which served as the sequencing template. Clones were sequenced by immunoSEQ multiplex PCR, and TCRdb holds only the in-frame ones, with some missing. The sample has about 120,000 clones, roughly 68% seen once; the top ten hold approximately 2.6%. Sequencing was done on a sample of CD4+ T cells sorted from blood. Receptors were obtained from a human donor in good health.

Here the CDR3 DNA reads TGCAGCGTTGAAACGGACAGTAACTATGGCTACACCTTC. Protein sequence: CSVETDSNYGYTF. V usage is TRBV29-1 and J usage is TRBJ1-2; perhaps TRBD1 as D (6 bases). The V gene lost 2 bases and the J gene lost 1 base, with 8 bases spanning the gap. This CDR3 has 13 residues. Germline loops: CDR1 SQVTM, CDR2 ANQGSEA.

This clone was counted only a few times. Other DNA variants within this sample encode the same CDR3. V gene TRBV29-1 combines with J gene TRBJ1-2, with TRBD1 identical over 10 bases. The V gene's germline CDR1 is SQVTM and CDR2 ANQGSEA. This CDR3 is 12 amino acids long. V shed 6 bases and J 8 bases; nucleotides not matched to a gene: 6. The CDR3 nucleotides read TGCAGCGTAGGAGGACAGGGGGACGGCTACACCTTC. This sequence encodes CSVGGQGDGYTF.

The V call is TRBV27, the J call TRBJ2-5; D unclear. Trimming pared 0 bases from V and 2 bases from J, leaving 10 bases between. The CDR3 runs to 15 residues. CDR1 is MNHEY and CDR2 is SMNVEV in the germline V gene (reference sequence). CDR3 coding DNA: TGTGCCAGCAGTTTATCCTGGATGGAGCAAGAGACCCAGTACTTC. Translating it yields CASSLSWMEQETQYF.

V usage is TRBV25-1 and J usage is TRBJ2-5, with 7 bases identical to TRBD1. The CDR3 loop spans 15 amino acids. J was trimmed by 4 bases and V by 3 bases; bases with no gene match: 8. Germline CDR1 is MGHDK and CDR2 is SYGVNS. The chain's CDR3 is CASSDAGTVGETQYF. As DNA, the CDR3 is TGTGCCAGCAGTGACGCCGGGACAGTAGGAGAGACCCAGTACTTC.

In this sample, this clone turned up a few times. The chain has TRBV6-6 and TRBJ1-5; D remains unclear. This CDR3 region has 13 residues. Germline assignment: CDR1 MNHNY and CDR2 SVGAGI (reference sequence). The V end lost 7 bases, the J end lost 3 bases, and 10 bases lay between the germline ends. Here the CDR3 DNA reads TGTGCCAGCACCCCTCAATCCAATCAGCCCCAGCATTTT. This codes for CASTPQSNQPQHF.

This chain uses TRBV4-1 with TRBJ1-2; D is uncertain. Per germline, CDR1 MGHRA and CDR2 YSYEKL. V was shortened by 3 bases and J by 3 bases, with 11 bases between the two germline ends. The CDR3 covers 14 residues. The CDR3, as DNA: TGCGCCAGCAGCCAGGGTACGACGGACTATGGCTACACCTTC. This translates into CASSQGTTDYGYTF.